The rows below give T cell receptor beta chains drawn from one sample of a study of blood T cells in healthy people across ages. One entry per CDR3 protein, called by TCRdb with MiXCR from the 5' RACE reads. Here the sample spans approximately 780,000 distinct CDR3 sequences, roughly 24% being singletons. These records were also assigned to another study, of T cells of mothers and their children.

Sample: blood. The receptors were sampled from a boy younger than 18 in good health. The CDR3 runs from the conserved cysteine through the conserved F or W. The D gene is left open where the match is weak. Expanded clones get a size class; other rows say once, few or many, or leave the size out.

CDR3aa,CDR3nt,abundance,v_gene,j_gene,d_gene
CSARVSGETQYF,TGCAGTGCTAGAGTGAGCGGGGAGACCCAGTACTTC,NA,TRBV20-1,TRBJ2-5,NA
CASSSQVQETQYF,TGTGCCAGCAGCAGCCAAGTCCAAGAGACCCAGTACTTC,many,TRBV7-7,TRBJ2-5,NA
CASSLDGQGQETQYF,TGTGCCAGCAGCTTAGACGGACAGGGACAAGAGACCCAGTACTTC,NA,TRBV7-9,TRBJ2-5,TRBD1
CASSYGDKPINEQFF,TGTGCCAGCAGCTACGGGGACAAACCCATCAATGAGCAGTTCTTC,NA,TRBV5-5,TRBJ2-1,NA
CATSSSDTSYEQYF,TGTGCCACCAGCAGCTCCGACACGAGCTACGAGCAGTACTTC,few,TRBV15,TRBJ2-7,NA
CASSFPRGEQYF,TGTGCCAGCAGTTTCCCTAGAGGCGAGCAGTACTTC,NA,TRBV12-3/TRBV12-4,TRBJ2-7,NA
CATSRDLGPNTEAFF,TGTGCCACCAGCAGAGATCTGGGACCCAACACTGAAGCTTTCTTT,NA,TRBV15,TRBJ1-1,NA
CSARERRGGINEQFF,TGCAGTGCTAGAGAGCGGCGGGGGGGGATCAATGAGCAGTTCTTC,NA,TRBV20-1,TRBJ2-1,TRBD2
CSATDRQQFF,TGCAGTGCTACGGACAGACAGCAGTTCTTC,NA,TRBV20-1,TRBJ2-1,NA
CASPYSWTENTGELFF,TGTGCCAGCCCCTACAGTTGGACTGAGAACACCGGGGAGCTGTTTTTT,few,TRBV7-9,TRBJ2-2,NA
CSVEPGYNEQFF,TGCAGCGTTGAACCGGGTTACAATGAGCAGTTCTTC,few,TRBV29-1,TRBJ2-1,NA
CASSFHRGETQYF,TGTGCTAGCAGCTTTCACAGGGGAGAGACCCAGTACTTC,NA,TRBV7-7,TRBJ2-5,TRBD1
CASRRTGLLNTGELFF,TGTGCCAGCAGACGGACGGGCCTCCTTAACACCGGGGAGCTGTTCTTT,few,TRBV28,TRBJ2-2,NA
CSARLATGKDQPQHF,TGCAGTGCTAGACTCGCGACAGGGAAAGATCAGCCCCAGCATTTT,NA,TRBV20-1,TRBJ1-5,TRBD1
CASSYRTGGAYEQYF,TGTGCCAGCAGTTACAGGACGGGAGGGGCCTACGAGCAGTACTTC,few,TRBV6-5,TRBJ2-7,TRBD2
CASRRTSRQETQYF,TGCGCCAGCAGGCGGACGTCTCGTCAAGAGACCCAGTACTTC,NA,TRBV5-1,TRBJ2-5,NA
CASSLRRQGGKKMETQCF,TGCGCCAGCAGCCTCCGGCGGCAGGGGGGGAAAAAAATGGAGACCCAGTGCTTC,few,TRBV4-1,TRBJ2-5,NA
CAISDGGLTYEQYF,TGTGCCATCAGTGACGGGGGTCTAACCTACGAGCAGTACTTC,many,TRBV10-3,TRBJ2-7,NA
CASSKVSETYEQYF,TGTGCCAGCAGCAAAGTAAGCGAGACCTACGAGCAGTACTTC,NA,TRBV21-1,TRBJ2-7,NA
CASSSPIQQFF,TGTGCCAGCAGCTCGCCAATTCAGCAGTTCTTC,NA,TRBV11-2,TRBJ2-1,NA
CASSSDPRNSPLHF,TGTGCCAGCAGTTCGGACCCGAGGAATTCACCCCTCCACTTT,few,TRBV28,TRBJ1-6,NA
CASSPSGARKLNEQFF,TGCGCCAGCAGCCCCAGTGGGGCCAGAAAACTCAATGAGCAGTTCTTC,few,TRBV4-1,TRBJ2-1,NA
CACFGAEGSYEQYF,TGTGCCTGCTTTGGAGCGGAGGGCTCCTACGAGCAGTACTTC,NA,TRBV28,TRBJ2-7,NA
CASSQAGVSVLF,TGCGCCAGCAGCCAAGCAGGGGTTTCTGTGCTTTTT,NA,TRBV4-1,TRBJ1-4,NA
CSASRQGQIQYF,TGCAGTGCTAGCCGACAGGGACAGATCCAGTACTTC,NA,TRBV20-1,TRBJ2-5,TRBD1
CASSELGTTNEKLFF,TGTGCCAGCAGTGAACTGGGGACGACTAATGAAAAACTGTTTTTT,few,TRBV6-1,TRBJ1-4,NA